This T cell receptor (beta chain) was captured in a study of cytomegalovirus exposure and HLA in healthy donors. V was trimmed by 7 bases and J by 3 bases, leaving 10 bases between them. The CDR3 sequence is 11 residues long. In germline, CDR1 is DFQATT, CDR2 SNEGSKA (reference sequence). Comments on this clone: Its specificity is unknown.

Points from the study as a whole: In a later analysis, TCR beta V- and J-gene trimming was associated with a missense DCLRE1C variant. Analyses of presence and absence presupposed an approximately uniform sequencing depth across donors. Altogether, some 170 TCR beta chains were recorded as cytomegalovirus-associated.

With 60 Vbeta and 13 Jbeta primers, the PCR was carried out. Per the original data handling: Around 12 million of about 80 million unique TCR beta chains were shared, per a later count. Using immunoSEQ multiplex PCR, the repertoire was profiled, and TCRdb retains in-frame clones only, with some absent. That table gives V, J and clone size, and the DNA gave D and trimming. Here the sample spans 250,000 to 350,000 clones, under 80% being singletons. The TCR comes from a female donor in good health and CMV-seronegative. Sequencing was done on a sample of PBMCs. The rearrangement joins TRBV20-1 to TRBJ2-7; possible D gene TRBD1, 6 bases. CDR3 nucleotides: TGCAGTGGGGGACAACACTACGAGCAGTACTTC. It encodes CSGGQHYEQYF.